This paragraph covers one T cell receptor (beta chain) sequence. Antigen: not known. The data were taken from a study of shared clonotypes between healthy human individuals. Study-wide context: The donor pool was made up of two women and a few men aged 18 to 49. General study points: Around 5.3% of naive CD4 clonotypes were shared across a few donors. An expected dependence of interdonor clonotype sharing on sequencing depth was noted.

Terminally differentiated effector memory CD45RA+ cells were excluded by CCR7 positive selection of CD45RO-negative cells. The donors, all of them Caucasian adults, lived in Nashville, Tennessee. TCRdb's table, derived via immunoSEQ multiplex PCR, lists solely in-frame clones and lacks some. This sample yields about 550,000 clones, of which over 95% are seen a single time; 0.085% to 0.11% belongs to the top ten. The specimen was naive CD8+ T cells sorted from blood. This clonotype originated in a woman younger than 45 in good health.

The CDR3 spells CASSQGPGLAYEQYF. DNA for the CDR3: TGCGCCAGCAGCCAAGGACCGGGACTAGCCTACGAGCAGTACTTC. J is TRBJ2-7 and V is TRBV4-1; 8 bases are a match to TRBD2. Germline-derived CDR1 and CDR2 are MGHRA and YSYEKL. Trimming removed 1 base from V and 2 bases from J; junction bases left unmatched: 4. The CDR3 consists of 15 residues.